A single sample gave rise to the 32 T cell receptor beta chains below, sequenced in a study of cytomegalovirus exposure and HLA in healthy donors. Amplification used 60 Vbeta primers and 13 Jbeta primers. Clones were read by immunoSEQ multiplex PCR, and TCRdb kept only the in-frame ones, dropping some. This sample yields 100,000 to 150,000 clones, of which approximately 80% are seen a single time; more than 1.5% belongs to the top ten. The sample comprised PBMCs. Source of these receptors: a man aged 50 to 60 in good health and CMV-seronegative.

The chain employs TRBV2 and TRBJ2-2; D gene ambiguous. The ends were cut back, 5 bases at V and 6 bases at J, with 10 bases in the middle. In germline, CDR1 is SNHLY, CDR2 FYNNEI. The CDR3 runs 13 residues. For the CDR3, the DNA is TGTGCCAGCAGTACAACGAGGTCCGGGGAGCTGTTTTTT. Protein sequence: CASSTTRSGELFF.

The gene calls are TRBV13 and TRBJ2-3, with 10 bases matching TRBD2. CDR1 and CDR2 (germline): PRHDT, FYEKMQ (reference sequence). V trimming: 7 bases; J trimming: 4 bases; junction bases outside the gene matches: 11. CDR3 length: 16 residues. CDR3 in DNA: TGTGCCAGCACCCTCTGGGTAGCGGGGGGTCCAGATACGCAGTATTTT. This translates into CASTLWVAGGPDTQYF.

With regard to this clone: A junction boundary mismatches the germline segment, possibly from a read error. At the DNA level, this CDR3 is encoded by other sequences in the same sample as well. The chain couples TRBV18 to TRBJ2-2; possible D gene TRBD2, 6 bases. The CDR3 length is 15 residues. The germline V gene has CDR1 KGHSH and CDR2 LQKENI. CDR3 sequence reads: CANSQGTGNTGELFF. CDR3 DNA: TGTGCCAACTCACAAGGGACTGGGAACACCGGGGAGCTGTTTTTT.

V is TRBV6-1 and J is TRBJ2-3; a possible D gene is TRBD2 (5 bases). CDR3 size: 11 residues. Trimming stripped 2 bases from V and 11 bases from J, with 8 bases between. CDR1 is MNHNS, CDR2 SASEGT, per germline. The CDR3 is CASSESEGQYF. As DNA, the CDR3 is TGTGCCAGCAGTGAAAGTGAGGGGCAGTATTTT.

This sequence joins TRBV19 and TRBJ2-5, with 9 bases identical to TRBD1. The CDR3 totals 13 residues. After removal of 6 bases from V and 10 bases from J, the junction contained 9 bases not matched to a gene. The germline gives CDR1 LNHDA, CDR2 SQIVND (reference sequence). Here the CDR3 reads CASSRDREGSQYF. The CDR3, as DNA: TGTGCCAGTAGCCGGGACAGGGAGGGGAGCCAGTACTTC.

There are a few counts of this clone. The CDR3 coding sequence is TGTGCCAACCTCAGGAACCCCTCTGGAAACACCATATATTTT. Its translation is CANLRNPSGNTIYF. V usage is TRBV2 and J usage is TRBJ1-3; D gene unclear. V lost 10 bases and J 0 bases, leaving 13 bases between the germline ends. The CDR3 contains 14 residues. The germline V gene encodes CDR1 SNHLY and CDR2 FYNNEI.

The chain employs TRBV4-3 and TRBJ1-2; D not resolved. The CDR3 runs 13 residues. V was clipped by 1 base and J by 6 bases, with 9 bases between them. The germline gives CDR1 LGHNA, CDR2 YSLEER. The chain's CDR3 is CASSQVGGNGYTF. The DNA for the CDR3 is TGCGCCAGCAGCCAAGTCGGAGGGAATGGCTACACCTTC.

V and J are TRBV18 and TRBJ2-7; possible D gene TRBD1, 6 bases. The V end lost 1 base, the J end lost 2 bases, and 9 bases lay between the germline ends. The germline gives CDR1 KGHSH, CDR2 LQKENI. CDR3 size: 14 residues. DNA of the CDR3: TGTGCCAGCTCACCACGACAGGAACCCTACGAGCAGTACTTC. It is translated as CASSPRQEPYEQYF. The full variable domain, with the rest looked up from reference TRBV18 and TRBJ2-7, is NAGVMQNPRHLVRRRGQEARLRCSPMKGHSHVYWYRQLPEEGLKFMVYLQKENIIDESGMPKERFSAEFPKEGPSILRIQQVVRGDSAAYFCASSPRQEPYEQYFGPGTRLTVT.

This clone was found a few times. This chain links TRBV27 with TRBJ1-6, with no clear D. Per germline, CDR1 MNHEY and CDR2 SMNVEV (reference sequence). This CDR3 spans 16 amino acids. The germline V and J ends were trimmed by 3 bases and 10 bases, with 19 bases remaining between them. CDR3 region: CASSFTGLGNRSPLHF. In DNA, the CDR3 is TGTGCCAGCAGTTTTACGGGGTTAGGGAATAGATCACCCCTCCACTTT.

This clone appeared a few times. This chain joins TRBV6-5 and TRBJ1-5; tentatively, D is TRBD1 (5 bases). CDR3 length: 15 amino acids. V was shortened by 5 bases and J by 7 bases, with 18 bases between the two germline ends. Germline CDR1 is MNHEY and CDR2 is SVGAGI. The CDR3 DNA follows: TGTGCCAGCAGTGCGACGAACAGGATGGGCCAGCCCCAGCATTTT. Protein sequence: CASSATNRMGQPQHF.

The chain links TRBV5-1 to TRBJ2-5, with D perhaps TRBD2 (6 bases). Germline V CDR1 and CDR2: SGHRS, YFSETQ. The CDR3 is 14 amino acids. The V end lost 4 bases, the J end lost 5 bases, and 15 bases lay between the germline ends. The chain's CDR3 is CASSVGGEKETQYF. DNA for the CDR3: TGCGCCAGCAGCGTTGGAGGGGAGAAGGAGACCCAGTACTTC.

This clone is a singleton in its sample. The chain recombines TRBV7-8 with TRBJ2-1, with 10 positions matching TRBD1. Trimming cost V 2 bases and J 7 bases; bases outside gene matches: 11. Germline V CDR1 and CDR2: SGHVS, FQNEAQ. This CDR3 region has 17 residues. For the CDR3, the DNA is TGTGCCAGCAGCTTACCACTAGGGACAGGGGTTATGAATGAGCAGTTCTTC. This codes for CASSLPLGTGVMNEQFF.

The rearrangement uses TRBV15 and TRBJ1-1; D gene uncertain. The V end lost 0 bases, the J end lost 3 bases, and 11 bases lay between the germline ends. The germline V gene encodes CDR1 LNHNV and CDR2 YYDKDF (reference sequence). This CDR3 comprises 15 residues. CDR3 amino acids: CATSRDSGRDTEAFF. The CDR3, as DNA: TGTGCCACCAGCAGAGATTCCGGCCGGGACACTGAAGCTTTCTTT. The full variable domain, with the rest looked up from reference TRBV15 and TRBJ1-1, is DAMVIQNPRYQVTQFGKPVTLSCSQTLNHNVMYWYQQKSSQAPKLLFHYYDKDFNNEADTPDNFQSRRPNTSFCFLDIRSPGLGDTAMYLCATSRDSGRDTEAFFGQGTRLTVV.

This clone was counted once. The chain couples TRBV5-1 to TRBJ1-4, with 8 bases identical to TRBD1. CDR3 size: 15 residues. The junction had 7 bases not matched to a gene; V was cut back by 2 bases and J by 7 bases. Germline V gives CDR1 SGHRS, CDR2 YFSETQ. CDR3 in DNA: TGCGCCAGCAGCTTCTCAGGGGGCGAGGTTGAAAAACTGTTTTTT. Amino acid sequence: CASSFSGGEVEKLFF.

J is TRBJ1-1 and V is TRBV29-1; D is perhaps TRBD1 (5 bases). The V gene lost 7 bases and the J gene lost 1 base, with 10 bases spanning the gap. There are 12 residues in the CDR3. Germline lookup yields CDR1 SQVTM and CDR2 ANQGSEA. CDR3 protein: CSGQGWNTEAFF. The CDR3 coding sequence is TGCAGCGGGCAGGGCTGGAACACTGAAGCTTTCTTT.

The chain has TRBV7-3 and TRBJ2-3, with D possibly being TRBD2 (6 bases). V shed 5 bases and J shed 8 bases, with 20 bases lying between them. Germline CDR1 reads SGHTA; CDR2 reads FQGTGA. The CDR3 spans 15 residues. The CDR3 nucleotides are TGTGCCAGCAGCCCACCCGGGACTGGATCCCGTACGCAGTATTTT. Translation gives CASSPPGTGSRTQYF.

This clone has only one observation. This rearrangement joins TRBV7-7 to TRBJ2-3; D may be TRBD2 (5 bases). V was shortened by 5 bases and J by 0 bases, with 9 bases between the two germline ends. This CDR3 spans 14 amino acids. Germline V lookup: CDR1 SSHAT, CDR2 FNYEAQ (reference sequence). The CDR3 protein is CASSPDLSTDTQYF. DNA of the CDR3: TGTGCCAGCAGCCCGGACTTGAGCACAGATACGCAGTATTTT.

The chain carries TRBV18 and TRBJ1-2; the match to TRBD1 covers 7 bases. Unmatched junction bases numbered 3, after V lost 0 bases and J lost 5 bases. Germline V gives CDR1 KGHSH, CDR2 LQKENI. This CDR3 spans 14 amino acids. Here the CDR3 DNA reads TGTGCCAGCTCACCACCTGGGACAGCTTATGGCTACACCTTC. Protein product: CASSPPGTAYGYTF.

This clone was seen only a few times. CDR3 nucleotide sequence: TGCGCCAGCAGCCAAATCCCGACTAGCGGGGTGAGTGAGCAGTACTTC. It specifies CASSQIPTSGVSEQYF. This chain links TRBV5-1 with TRBJ2-7, with 11 bases aligning to TRBD2. This CDR3 has 16 amino acids. J was trimmed by 7 bases and V by 4 bases; bases with no gene match: 13. Germline CDR1 is SGHRS and CDR2 is YFSETQ. The full variable domain, rest sourced from reference TRBV5-1 and TRBJ2-7, is KAGVTQTPRYLIKTRGQQVTLSCSPISGHRSVSWYQQTPGQGLQFLFEYFSETQRNKGNFPGRFSGRQFSNSRSEMNVSTLELGDSALYLCASSQIPTSGVSEQYFGPGTRLTVT.

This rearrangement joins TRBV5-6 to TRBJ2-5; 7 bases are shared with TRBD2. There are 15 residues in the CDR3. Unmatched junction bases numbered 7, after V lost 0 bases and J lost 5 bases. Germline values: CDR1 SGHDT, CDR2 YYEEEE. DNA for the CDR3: TGTGCCAGCAGCTTGGACGGGGTGGGAGGGGAGACCCAGTACTTC. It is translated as CASSLDGVGGETQYF.

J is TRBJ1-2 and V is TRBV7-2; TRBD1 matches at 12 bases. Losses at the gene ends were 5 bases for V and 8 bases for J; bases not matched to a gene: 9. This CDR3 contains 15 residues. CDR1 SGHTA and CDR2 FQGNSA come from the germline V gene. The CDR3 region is CASSPEGQGAQGYTF. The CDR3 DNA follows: TGTGCCAGCAGCCCGGAGGGACAGGGGGCGCAGGGCTACACCTTC.

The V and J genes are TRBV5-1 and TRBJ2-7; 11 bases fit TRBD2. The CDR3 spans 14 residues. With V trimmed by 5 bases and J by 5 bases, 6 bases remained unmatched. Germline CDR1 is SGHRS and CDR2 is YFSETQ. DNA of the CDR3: TGCGCCAGCAGACCAACGACTAGCGGGGACGAGCAGTACTTC. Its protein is CASRPTTSGDEQYF.

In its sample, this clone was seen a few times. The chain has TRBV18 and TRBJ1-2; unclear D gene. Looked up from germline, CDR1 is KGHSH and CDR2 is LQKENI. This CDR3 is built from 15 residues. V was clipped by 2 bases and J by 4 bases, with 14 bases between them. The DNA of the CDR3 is TGTGCCAGCTCACCATCCAGGACTGACTCCTATGGCTACACCTTC. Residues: CASSPSRTDSYGYTF.

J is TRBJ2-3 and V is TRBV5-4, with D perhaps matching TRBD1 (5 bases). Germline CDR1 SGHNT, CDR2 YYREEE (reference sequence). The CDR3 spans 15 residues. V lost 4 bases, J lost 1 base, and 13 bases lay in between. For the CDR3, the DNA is TGTGCCAGCAGCAGAGAAGGGGCTGGCACAGATACGCAGTATTTT. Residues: CASSREGAGTDTQYF.

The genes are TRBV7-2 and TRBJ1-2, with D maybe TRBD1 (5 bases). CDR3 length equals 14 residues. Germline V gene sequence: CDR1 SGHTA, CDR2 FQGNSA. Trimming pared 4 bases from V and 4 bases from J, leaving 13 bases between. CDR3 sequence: CASSSRAPGYGYTF. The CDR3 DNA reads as TGTGCCAGCAGCTCCAGGGCGCCCGGCTATGGCTACACCTTC.

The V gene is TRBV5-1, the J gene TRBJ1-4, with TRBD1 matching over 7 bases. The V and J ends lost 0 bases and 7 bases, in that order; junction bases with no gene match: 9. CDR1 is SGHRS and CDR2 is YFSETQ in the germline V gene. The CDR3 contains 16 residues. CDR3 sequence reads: CASSLDQGGLGEKLFF. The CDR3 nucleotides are TGCGCCAGCAGCTTGGACCAGGGGGGTTTGGGTGAAAAACTGTTTTTT.

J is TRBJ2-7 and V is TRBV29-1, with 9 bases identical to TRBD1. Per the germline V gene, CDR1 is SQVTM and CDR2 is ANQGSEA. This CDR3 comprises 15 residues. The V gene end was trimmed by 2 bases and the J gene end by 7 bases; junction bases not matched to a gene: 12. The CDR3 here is CSVERGGTGYGEQYF. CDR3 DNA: TGCAGCGTTGAAAGGGGCGGGACAGGGTATGGGGAGCAGTACTTC.

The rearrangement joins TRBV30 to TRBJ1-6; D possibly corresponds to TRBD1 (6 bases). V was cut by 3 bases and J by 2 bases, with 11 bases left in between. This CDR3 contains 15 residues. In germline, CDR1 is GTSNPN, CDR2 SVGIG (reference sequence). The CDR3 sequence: CAWSTGIPYNSPLHF. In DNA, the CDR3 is TGTGCCTGGAGCACAGGGATCCCCTATAATTCACCCCTCCACTTT.

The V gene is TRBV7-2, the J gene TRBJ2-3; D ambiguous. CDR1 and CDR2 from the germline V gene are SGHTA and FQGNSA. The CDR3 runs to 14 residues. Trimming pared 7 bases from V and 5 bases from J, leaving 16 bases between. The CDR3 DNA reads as TGTACCAGCACCATACCCTCTCAGATAGATACGCAGTATTTT. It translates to CTSTIPSQIDTQYF.

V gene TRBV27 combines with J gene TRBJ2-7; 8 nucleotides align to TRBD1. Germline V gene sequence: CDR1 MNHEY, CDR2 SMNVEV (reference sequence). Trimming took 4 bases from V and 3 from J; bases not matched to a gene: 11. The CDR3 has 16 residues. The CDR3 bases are TGTGCCAGCAGTTACCCGGACAGGGAATTTCTCTACGAGCAGTACGTC. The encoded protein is CASSYPDREFLYEQYV.

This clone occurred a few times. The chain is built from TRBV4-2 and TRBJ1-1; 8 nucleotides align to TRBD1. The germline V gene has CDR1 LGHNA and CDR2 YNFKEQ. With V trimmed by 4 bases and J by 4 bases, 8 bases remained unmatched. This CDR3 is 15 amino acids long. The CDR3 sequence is CASSPSTRGPTEAFF. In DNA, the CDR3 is TGTGCCAGCAGCCCGTCAACCAGGGGGCCCACTGAAGCTTTCTTT.

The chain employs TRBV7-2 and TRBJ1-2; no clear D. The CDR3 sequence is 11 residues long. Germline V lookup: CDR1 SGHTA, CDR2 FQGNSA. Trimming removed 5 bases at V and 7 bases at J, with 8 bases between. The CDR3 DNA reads TGTGCCAGCAGCACCGGAGGTGGCTACACCTTC. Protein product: CASSTGGGYTF.